One TCR beta chain is described in this entry. What it binds is not known. Sequencing templates came from extracted RNA that was reverse transcribed into cDNA. Repertoires were generated with immunoSEQ multiplex PCR, while TCRdb's copy carries only in-frame clones and drops some. The sample shows 180,000 or so clones, about 51% of them seen only once. These data originate in a study of CD8+ T cells in alopecia areata. Germline trimming cut 5 bases from V and 1 base from J; bases unmatched to any gene: 6. CDR3 length: 15 amino acids. The germline CDR1 and CDR2 sequences are SEHNR and FQNEAQ (reference sequence). The treatment denotes: oral pan-JAK inhibitor, 5-10 mg twice daily. Points from the study as a whole: Many expanded lesional clones remained in scalp and blood on tofacitinib. Sequencing of scalp tissue also captures the resident alphabeta T cells of normal skin.

The receptor comes from a human donor with alopecia areata. The V call is TRBV7-9, the J call TRBJ2-3; 7 bases align to TRBD2. The sample consisted of CD8+ T cells sorted from blood, taken around week 54, from a patient treated with tofacitinib. The CDR3 region has the DNA TGTGCCAGCAGCATTAGCCGGGGGGGCACAGATACGCAGTATTTT. Translating gives CASSISRGGTDTQYF.